The 5 T cell receptor beta chains below come from one sample, sequenced in a study of cytomegalovirus exposure and HLA in healthy donors. PCR used 60 Vbeta primers and 13 Jbeta primers. The assay was immunoSEQ multiplex PCR, and TCRdb's table has in-frame clones only and misses some. The table shows approximately 150,000 clones, with around four fifths occurring only once. The sequencing sample was made of PBMCs. Receptors originate from a woman aged 45-60 years in good health and CMV-seronegative.

The chain recombines TRBV7-2 with TRBJ2-4, with a weak D call TRBD1 (6 bases). CDR1 is SGHTA and CDR2 is FQGNSA in the germline V gene. The CDR3 spans 14 residues. V was trimmed by 1 base and J by 10 bases, leaving 14 bases between them. Here the CDR3 DNA reads TGTGCCAGCAGCTTAGGGCAGGGGCCTTGGATTCAGTACTTC. Translation: CASSLGQGPWIQYF.

This chain connects TRBV19 to TRBJ2-1, with D possibly matching TRBD2 (6 bases). CDR1 LNHDA and CDR2 SQIVND come from the germline V gene (reference sequence). CDR3 length equals 16 residues. V was shortened by 6 bases and J by 0 bases, with 15 bases between the two germline ends. The CDR3 loop reads CASRGRTDSSYNEQFF. CDR3 bases: TGTGCCAGTAGAGGGAGGACGGATAGCTCCTACAATGAGCAGTTCTTC.

This clone was recorded only once. The chain is built from TRBV9 and TRBJ2-1; TRBD1 matches at 10 bases. Germline CDR1 reads SGDLS; CDR2 reads YYNGEE. With V trimmed by 3 bases and J by 7 bases, 7 bases remained unmatched. The CDR3 is made up of 15 amino acids. CDR3 sequence reads: CASSAGTGDRNEQFF. The CDR3 DNA sequence: TGTGCCAGCAGCGCCGGGACAGGGGATCGGAATGAGCAGTTCTTC.

This clone has just a few counts. DNA of the CDR3: TGTGCCATCAGTGAGTCGCAGGGGTACTCGTCGGATAGCAATCAGCCCCAGCATTTT. Residues: CAISESQGYSSDSNQPQHF. V gene TRBV10-3 combines with J gene TRBJ1-5; perhaps TRBD1 as D (6 bases). Trimming removed 0 bases at V and 0 bases at J, with 18 bases between. The CDR3 length is 19 residues. The germline V gene encodes CDR1 ENHRY and CDR2 SYGVKD.

This chain joins TRBV29-1 and TRBJ2-6; the D gene is possibly TRBD1 (6 bases). V was pared by 6 bases and J by 2 bases, with 11 bases between. Germline V lookup: CDR1 SQVTM, CDR2 ANQGSEA. The CDR3 extends over 14 amino acids. The CDR3 sequence is CSVEQGTGANVLTF. The CDR3 nucleotides are TGCAGCGTCGAACAGGGCACTGGGGCCAACGTCCTGACTTTC. The complete variable domain, with remaining parts taken from reference TRBV29-1 and TRBJ2-6, reads SAVISQKPSRDICQRGTSLTIQCQVDSQVTMMFWYRQQPGQSLTLIATANQGSEATYESGFVIDKFPISRPNLTFSTLTVSNMSPEDSSIYLCSVEQGTGANVLTFGAGSRLTVL.